The next 29 T cell receptor beta chains were all read from a single sample in a study of cytomegalovirus exposure and HLA in healthy donors. 13 Jbeta primers and 60 Vbeta primers were used for the PCR. Measured with immunoSEQ multiplex PCR; TCRdb has only the in-frame clones, and not every one. The data contain around 300,000 clones, 80% to 90% of them seen just once; the ten biggest clones take up roughly 2%. Sequences were obtained from PBMCs. The source of these receptors is a woman in her thirties or forties in good health and CMV-seropositive.

J is TRBJ2-7 and V is TRBV30, with TRBD1 matching 7 bases. The J segment lost 7 bases and the V segment lost 0 bases, leaving 6 bases of the junction unmatched. Germline CDR1 reads GTSNPN; CDR2 reads SVGIG (reference sequence). This CDR3 contains 13 residues. CDR3 nucleotide sequence: TGTGCCTGGAGTGTCTGGACAGGCGGGGAGCAGTACTTC. Its translation is CAWSVWTGGEQYF.

About this clone: A read error may produce the germline difference seen at one junction end. The CDR3 reads CASSPVGEGGEQYF. As DNA, the CDR3 is TGTGCTAGCAGCCCAGTGGGGGAGGGCGGCGAGCAGTACTTC. This sequence joins TRBV7-7 and TRBJ2-7, with 7 bases aligning to TRBD2. Germline-derived CDR1 and CDR2 are SSHAT and FNYEAQ (reference sequence). The length of the CDR3 is 14 residues.

In regard to this clone: At one end the junction does not follow the germline gene, possibly because of a read error. The V and J genes are TRBV11-3 and TRBJ2-1; 9 positions match TRBD1. From germline, CDR1 is SGHNT and CDR2 YENEEA. This CDR3 region has 15 residues. The CDR3 coding sequence is TGTGCCAGCAGCATAGACAGGGGGTTGTACAATGAGCAGTTCTTC. It translates to CASSIDRGLYNEQFF.

The J gene is TRBJ1-4, the V gene TRBV11-3; D is undetermined. In germline, CDR1 is SGHNT, CDR2 YENEEA. The CDR3 contains 15 residues. V lost 3 bases to trimming and J lost 8 bases, with 16 bases between them. CDR3 loop: CASSLFSTGGEKLFF. CDR3 nucleotides: TGTGCCAGCAGCTTGTTTTCCACGGGTGGCGAAAAACTGTTTTTT.

The chain has TRBV19 and TRBJ2-5, with D tentatively TRBD1 (6 bases). CDR3 length equals 16 residues. Trimming cost V 4 bases and J 3 bases, with 18 bases left between them. Per germline, CDR1 LNHDA and CDR2 SQIVND (reference sequence). The CDR3 is CASSKAGTIREETQYF. CDR3 DNA: TGTGCCAGTAGTAAAGCCGGGACAATACGCGAAGAGACCCAGTACTTC.

The CDR3 coding sequence is TGTGCCAGCAGCTCCGGGACAGAGATCGACTATGGCTACACCTTC. Protein sequence: CASSSGTEIDYGYTF. The V gene is TRBV11-2, the J gene TRBJ1-2, with 7 bases aligning to TRBD1. The CDR3 is 15 residues long. V dropped 4 bases and J dropped 3; count of bases not matched to a gene: 8. CDR1 and CDR2 from the germline V gene are SGHAT and FQNNGV.

The chain combines TRBV19 with TRBJ1-4; D not resolved. Trimming removed 3 bases from V and 5 bases from J, with 13 bases in between. The CDR3 contains 15 residues. From germline, CDR1 is LNHDA and CDR2 SQIVND (reference sequence). CDR3 loop: CASSISILGNEKLFF. CDR3 DNA sequence: TGTGCCAGTAGTATCAGTATCCTCGGGAATGAAAAACTGTTTTTT.

The chain combines TRBV28 with TRBJ2-7, with D possibly matching TRBD1 (5 bases). Germline V gene data show CDR1 as MDHEN and CDR2 as SYDVKM. The CDR3 loop spans 12 amino acids. The V end lost 6 bases, the J end lost 6 bases, and 12 bases lay between the germline ends. CDR3 region: CASSVKGVEQYF. CDR3 DNA: TGTGCCAGCAGCGTCAAAGGGGTCGAGCAGTACTTC.

The V and J genes are TRBV2 and TRBJ2-7; D possibly corresponds to TRBD2 (6 bases). The V end lost 2 bases, the J end lost 6 bases, and 14 bases lay between the germline ends. The V gene's germline CDR1 is SNHLY and CDR2 FYNNEI. There are 14 residues in the CDR3. The CDR3 is CASSELLAASEQYF. The DNA for the CDR3 is TGTGCCAGCAGTGAACTACTAGCAGCCTCCGAGCAGTACTTC.

The chain carries TRBV28 and TRBJ2-1; D gene unclear. The CDR3 consists of 14 residues. V lost 3 bases, J lost 7 bases, and 13 bases lay in between. CDR1 and CDR2 (germline): MDHEN, SYDVKM. Here the CDR3 reads CASSLFALENEQFF. The CDR3 DNA sequence: TGTGCCAGCAGTTTGTTCGCGTTAGAGAATGAGCAGTTCTTC. Full variable domain (outside the CDR3, taken from reference TRBV28 and TRBJ2-1): DVKVTQSSRYLVKRTGEKVFLECVQDMDHENMFWYRQDPGLGLRLIYFSYDVKMKEKGDIPEGYSVSREKKERFSLILESASTNQTSMYLCASSLFALENEQFFGPGTRLTVL.

V usage is TRBV5-4 and J usage is TRBJ2-1; TRBD1 might be the D (7 bases). The CDR3 runs to 16 residues. Trimming pared 4 bases from V and 7 bases from J, leaving 21 bases between. The germline gives CDR1 SGHNT, CDR2 YYREEE (reference sequence). The CDR3 reads CASSAGGTGSSNEQFF. CDR3 nucleotides: TGTGCCAGCAGCGCAGGGGGTACCGGGAGCTCAAATGAGCAGTTCTTC.

The chain couples TRBV11-2 to TRBJ2-5, with D maybe TRBD2 (6 bases). CDR1 is SGHAT, CDR2 FQNNGV, per germline. Trimming pared 4 bases from V and 1 base from J, leaving 13 bases between. CDR3 length: 15 amino acids. CDR3 nucleotide sequence: TGTGCCAGCAGCTCTAGCGCGGAACTCCAAGAGACCCAGTACTTC. This codes for CASSSSAELQETQYF.

The CDR3 loop reads CAIRSLANNEQFF. Written as DNA, the CDR3 is TGTGCCATCAGGTCACTAGCGAACAATGAGCAGTTCTTC. The chain carries TRBV10-3 and TRBJ2-1, with TRBD2 matching over 7 bases. There are 13 residues in the CDR3. CDR1 and CDR2 (germline): ENHRY, SYGVKD. Trimming took 6 bases from V and 5 from J; bases not matched to a gene: 4.

The V gene is TRBV11-2, the J gene TRBJ2-3; the D is unclear. The germline V gene has CDR1 SGHAT and CDR2 FQNNGV. With 2 bases removed from V and 4 bases from J, the gap between germline ends came to 4 bases. The CDR3 has 12 amino acids. CDR3 nucleotide sequence: TGTGCCAGCAGCTTATCTGCAGATACGCAGTATTTT. Its translation: CASSLSADTQYF.

The chain has TRBV7-6 and TRBJ2-5; perhaps TRBD2 as D (5 bases). The germline CDR1 and CDR2 sequences are SGHVS and FNYEAQ. The CDR3 has 15 amino acids. Trimming took 1 base from V and 0 from J, leaving 9 bases between them. The CDR3: CASSLVAGNQETQYF. As DNA, the CDR3 is TGTGCCAGCAGCTTAGTGGCGGGCAACCAAGAGACCCAGTACTTC.

This chain uses TRBV19 with TRBJ1-5, with 9 bases that match TRBD1. CDR3 length: 15 amino acids. Germline assignment: CDR1 LNHDA and CDR2 SQIVND (reference sequence). The ends lost 5 bases at V and 4 bases at J; junction bases unmatched: 6. The CDR3 sequence is CASSPPGTGNQPQHF. The DNA of the CDR3 is TGTGCCAGTAGTCCCCCCGGGACAGGGAATCAGCCCCAGCATTTT.

This clone was counted between two and nine times. In nucleotides, the CDR3 is TGTGCCAGCAGCTTGGTAGGGGACAATCAGCCCCAGCATTTT. Its protein is CASSLVGDNQPQHF. This chain joins TRBV5-8 and TRBJ1-5; D may be TRBD1 (5 bases). Between the trimmed V and J ends, which lost 0 bases and 3 bases, there was a span of 7 bases. Germline V gene data show CDR1 as SGHTS and CDR2 as YDEGEE. CDR3 length: 14 amino acids.

Comments on this clone: Sequence at one end of the junction differs from germline and may be a read error. The rearrangement uses TRBV30 and TRBJ1-2; a possible D gene is TRBD1 (6 bases). CDR1 is GTSNPN and CDR2 is SVGIG in the germline V gene (reference sequence). CDR3 length: 13 residues. Here the CDR3 reads CAWRKDSFYDYTF. The DNA for the CDR3 is TGTGCCTGGAGAAAGGACAGCTTCTATGACTACACCTTC.

The V call is TRBV28, the J call TRBJ2-7; 8 bases fit TRBD2. The V and J ends lost 7 bases and 7 bases, in that order; junction bases with no gene match: 3. The CDR3 length is 11 residues. Germline CDR1 MDHEN, CDR2 SYDVKM. This CDR3 is CASTRGGEQYF. As DNA, the CDR3 is TGTGCCAGCACTCGGGGGGGGGAGCAGTACTTC.

This clone was detected only a few times. The chain joins TRBV7-6 to TRBJ2-1; 11 nucleotides match TRBD2. V gave up 1 base and J gave up 10 bases; unmatched junction bases: 6. Per germline, CDR1 SGHVS and CDR2 FNYEAQ. CDR3 length equals 15 residues. The DNA of the CDR3 is TGTGCCAGCAGCTTAGGACTAGCGGGGCGGGGAGAGCAGTTCTTC. Its protein product is CASSLGLAGRGEQFF.

The genes are TRBV5-6 and TRBJ2-5; TRBD1 matches 12 bases. Germline lookup yields CDR1 SGHDT and CDR2 YYEEEE. V lost 4 bases and J lost 5; bases outside the gene matches: 9. The CDR3 covers 16 residues. CDR3 sequence: CASSPGTGGWWETQYF. DNA for the CDR3: TGTGCCAGCAGCCCCGGGACAGGGGGCTGGTGGGAGACCCAGTACTTC. The entire variable domain, with the rest obtained from reference TRBV5-6 and TRBJ2-5, is as follows: DAGVTQSPTHLIKTRGQQVTLRCSPKSGHDTVSWYQQALGQGPQFIFQYYEEEERQRGNFPDRFSGHQFPNYSSELNVNALLLGDSALYLCASSPGTGGWWETQYFGPGTRLLVL.

This clone was seen only once. This rearrangement joins TRBV25-1 to TRBJ2-7; D is unclear. Looked up from germline, CDR1 is MGHDK and CDR2 is SYGVNS. The V end lost 2 bases, the J end lost 0 bases, and 11 bases lay between the germline ends. This CDR3 has 15 residues. Written as DNA, the CDR3 is TGTGCCAGCAGTGAACCAGAGACTGGCTCCTACGAGCAGTACTTC. Translated, it gives CASSEPETGSYEQYF.

The chain is built from TRBV27 and TRBJ2-7; 8 positions match TRBD2. CDR3 length: 13 amino acids. The V and J ends lost 2 bases and 3 bases, in that order; junction bases with no gene match: 0. The germline gives CDR1 MNHEY, CDR2 SMNVEV (reference sequence). The CDR3 DNA reads as TGTGCCAGCAGTTTACGGGGGGGCTACGAGCAGTACTTC. Amino acids: CASSLRGGYEQYF.

This chain links TRBV7-2 with TRBJ1-5; D gene uncertain. There are 15 residues in the CDR3. Germline V gene sequence: CDR1 SGHTA, CDR2 FQGNSA. With 0 bases removed from V and 6 bases from J, the gap between germline ends came to 12 bases. CDR3: CASSLATGSLQPQHF. The CDR3 coding sequence is TGTGCCAGCAGCTTAGCGACGGGGTCTCTTCAGCCCCAGCATTTT.

The chain recombines TRBV5-1 with TRBJ1-1; TRBD1 agrees at 10 bases. The CDR3 is made up of 14 amino acids. Germline trimming cut 6 bases from V and 5 bases from J; bases unmatched to any gene: 7. Germline CDR1 SGHRS, CDR2 YFSETQ. The CDR3 DNA is TGCGCCAGCACCCTCGGGGACAGGGGAACTGAAGCTTTCTTT. Translated: CASTLGDRGTEAFF.

The J gene is TRBJ2-7, the V gene TRBV7-3; unclear D gene. Per the germline V gene, CDR1 is SGHTA and CDR2 is FQGTGA. The germline V and J ends were trimmed by 5 bases and 0 bases, with 5 bases remaining between them. This CDR3 is 12 amino acids long. CDR3 loop: CASSPSSYEQYF. For the CDR3, the DNA is TGTGCCAGCAGCCCTAGCTCCTACGAGCAGTACTTC. Complete variable domain (other parts from reference TRBV7-3 and TRBJ2-7): GAGVSQTPSNKVTEKGKYVELRCDPISGHTALYWYRQSLGQGPEFLIYFQGTGAADDSGLPNDRFFAVRPEGSVSTLKIQRTERGDSAVYLCASSPSSYEQYFGPGTRLTVT.

The chain is built from TRBV7-2 and TRBJ2-2; TRBD1 aligns across 9 bases. The ends lost 5 bases at V and 2 bases at J; junction bases unmatched: 6. CDR1 is SGHTA, CDR2 FQGNSA, per germline. This CDR3 contains 16 residues. The CDR3 protein is CASSLRQGGNTGELFF. The CDR3 DNA sequence: TGTGCCAGCAGCCTTCGACAGGGGGGTAACACCGGGGAGCTGTTTTTT.

This rearrangement joins TRBV19 to TRBJ2-5; 7 bases match TRBD1. The CDR3 has 16 residues. CDR1 and CDR2 (germline): LNHDA, SQIVND (reference sequence). The trim removed 6 bases at V and 5 bases at J, leaving 15 bases unmatched. This CDR3 is CASRPRTGQSGETQYF. The CDR3, as DNA: TGTGCCAGTAGACCTCGGACAGGTCAGAGTGGGGAGACCCAGTACTTC.

The gene calls are TRBV28 and TRBJ2-5; weak D call: TRBD1 (5 bases). This CDR3 region has 16 residues. V was trimmed by 7 bases and J by 4 bases, leaving 22 bases between them. Germline loops: CDR1 MDHEN, CDR2 SYDVKM. CDR3 bases: TGTGCCAGCACGCTAAGGGGTCCTACTAAGGGAGAGACCCAGTACTTC. It encodes CASTLRGPTKGETQYF. Combining the CDR3 with reference TRBV28 and TRBJ2-5 gives the whole variable domain DVKVTQSSRYLVKRTGEKVFLECVQDMDHENMFWYRQDPGLGLRLIYFSYDVKMKEKGDIPEGYSVSREKKERFSLILESASTNQTSMYLCASTLRGPTKGETQYFGPGTRLLVL.